This T cell receptor (beta chain) is from a study of graft-versus-host responses after intestinal transplantation. At the level of the study: Recipients had transplants, and these were multivisceral, liver-intestinal, or isolated intestinal.

This CDR3 contains 16 residues. The germline gives CDR1 MDHEN, CDR2 SYDVKM. The germline V and J ends were trimmed by 6 bases and 2 bases, with 19 bases remaining between them. As regards this clone: Antigen specificity is unknown.

Study-level points and caveats: Within the allografts of patients who had graft-donor T cell macrochimerism, graft-versus-host to host-versus-graft clonal ratios were high. GvH clonotypes were identified within recipient marrow, with a subset emerging first in ileum or blood. Declines in HvG clones occurring early post-transplant were associated with peak circulating GvH clone levels.

Produced via immunoSEQ multiplex PCR; TCRdb's table is partial and in-frame only. The table shows some 100,000 clones, with around 93% occurring only once. Sequenced here: unstimulated CD8+ T cells sorted from spleen or lymph node cells, sampled before transplant. The chain is built from TRBV28 and TRBJ1-2; D is possibly TRBD1 (6 bases). This TCR came from a human donor who was the organ donor for an intestinal transplant. Here the CDR3 DNA reads TGTGCCAGCAGCCCTGCGAACAGGGCCCTAAACTATGGCTACACCTTC. Translating it yields CASSPANRALNYGYTF.